These T cell receptor beta chains were read from a single sample in a study of radiation and T cells in renal cell carcinoma. The assay was immunoSEQ multiplex PCR, and TCRdb's table has in-frame clones only and misses some. Of some 150,000 clones in the sample, roughly 83% were seen once. This specimen was blood, taken from a patient whose treatment included radiotherapy and nephrectomy. The source of these receptors is a woman aged 45-60 years with renal cell carcinoma. Each CDR3 is given with its conserved first and last residue. Each record gives: clone size, J gene, V gene, D gene, CDR3 protein, CDR3 DNA. A D gene is named only where the DNA matches it firmly. Only part of the rows carry a size: once, few, many, or a class if the clone is expanded.

clone size: -
J gene: TRBJ2-5
V gene: TRBV7-6
D gene: TRBD1
CDR3 protein: CASSIRDRGYQETQYF
CDR3 DNA: TGTGCCAGCAGCATTCGGGACAGGGGATACCAAGAGACCCAGTACTTC

clone size: -
J gene: TRBJ2-1
V gene: TRBV6-5
D gene: TRBD2
CDR3 protein: CASRGGGVKTNEQFF
CDR3 DNA: TGTGCCAGCAGGGGGGGAGGGGTCAAAACCAATGAGCAGTTCTTC

clone size: once
J gene: TRBJ2-3
V gene: TRBV19
D gene: -
CDR3 protein: CASTANTDTQYF
CDR3 DNA: TGTGCCAGTACCGCAAACACAGATACGCAGTATTTT

clone size: -
J gene: TRBJ1-3
V gene: TRBV4-3
D gene: -
CDR3 protein: CASSQGGTPGNTIYF
CDR3 DNA: TGCGCCAGCAGCCAAGGCGGGACTCCCGGAAACACCATATATTTT

clone size: -
J gene: TRBJ2-7
V gene: TRBV19
D gene: -
CDR3 protein: CASMAGPESYEQYF
CDR3 DNA: TGTGCCAGTATGGCGGGACCCGAATCCTACGAGCAGTACTTC

clone size: -
J gene: TRBJ2-1
V gene: TRBV5-1
D gene: TRBD2
CDR3 protein: CASSLVLAGGDEQFF
CDR3 DNA: TGCGCCAGCAGCTTGGTCCTAGCGGGAGGGGATGAGCAGTTCTTC

clone size: -
J gene: TRBJ1-1
V gene: TRBV10-3
D gene: -
CDR3 protein: CASTLTGLNTEAFF
CDR3 DNA: TGTGCCTCAACATTGACAGGATTGAACACTGAAGCTTTCTTT

clone size: -
J gene: TRBJ1-2
V gene: TRBV28
D gene: -
CDR3 protein: CAITTTGFYGYTF
CDR3 DNA: TGTGCGATTACAACGACAGGATTCTATGGCTACACCTTC

clone size: few
J gene: TRBJ2-3
V gene: TRBV4-3
D gene: -
CDR3 protein: CASSHGTDTQYF
CDR3 DNA: TGCGCCAGCAGCCATGGCACAGATACGCAGTATTTT

clone size: -
J gene: TRBJ1-3
V gene: TRBV6-5
D gene: -
CDR3 protein: CASSPASGNTIYF
CDR3 DNA: TGTGCCAGCAGTCCGGCCTCTGGAAACACCATATATTTT

clone size: few
J gene: TRBJ1-2
V gene: TRBV20-1
D gene: -
CDR3 protein: CSARDGRQDLF
CDR3 DNA: TGCAGTGCTAGAGATGGACGACAGGACCTCTTC

clone size: -
J gene: TRBJ2-7
V gene: TRBV21-1
D gene: -
CDR3 protein: CASSNEGDYEQYF
CDR3 DNA: TGTGCCAGCAGCAATGAGGGAGACTACGAGCAGTACTTC

clone size: -
J gene: TRBJ1-2
V gene: TRBV5-1
D gene: -
CDR3 protein: CASSLEPSDGGSGYTF
CDR3 DNA: TGCGCCAGCAGCTTGGAACCGTCTGATGGGGGTTCGGGCTACACCTTC

clone size: -
J gene: TRBJ1-2
V gene: TRBV11-2
D gene: TRBD1
CDR3 protein: CASSETGGSRGYTF
CDR3 DNA: TGTGCCAGCAGCGAGACAGGGGGAAGTAGAGGCTACACCTTC

clone size: -
J gene: TRBJ1-2
V gene: TRBV18
D gene: TRBD1
CDR3 protein: CASSPTGQENYGYTF
CDR3 DNA: TGTGCCAGCTCACCTACGGGACAGGAGAACTATGGCTACACCTTC

clone size: -
J gene: TRBJ2-2
V gene: TRBV7-8
D gene: TRBD1
CDR3 protein: CASSLRGQGRNTGELFF
CDR3 DNA: TGTGCCAGCAGCCTCCGCGGACAGGGCAGGAACACCGGGGAGCTGTTTTTT

clone size: -
J gene: TRBJ1-6
V gene: TRBV5-4
D gene: -
CDR3 protein: CASSFAGANSPLHF
CDR3 DNA: TGTGCCAGCAGCTTCGCTGGGGCGAATTCACCCCTCCACTTT

clone size: -
J gene: TRBJ1-3
V gene: TRBV9
D gene: TRBD1
CDR3 protein: CASSMGQGNSGNTIYF
CDR3 DNA: TGTGCCAGCAGCATGGGACAGGGGAACTCTGGAAACACCATATATTTT

clone size: once
J gene: TRBJ1-2
V gene: TRBV4-1
D gene: -
CDR3 protein: CASSQVPGTRGSYGYTF
CDR3 DNA: TGCGCCAGCAGCCAAGTACCCGGGACAAGGGGGTCCTATGGCTACACCTTC

clone size: -
J gene: TRBJ2-5
V gene: TRBV5-1
D gene: -
CDR3 protein: CASSLGPGDQETQYF
CDR3 DNA: TGCGCCAGCAGCTTGGGTCCAGGAGACCAAGAGACCCAGTACTTC

clone size: -
J gene: TRBJ2-2
V gene: TRBV30
D gene: -
CDR3 protein: CAALLGSGELFF
CDR3 DNA: TGTGCCGCGTTGTTAGGGTCCGGGGAGCTGTTTTTT

clone size: -
J gene: TRBJ2-5
V gene: TRBV7-9
D gene: -
CDR3 protein: CASQTEQETQYF
CDR3 DNA: TGTGCCAGCCAAACGGAGCAAGAGACCCAGTACTTC

clone size: -
J gene: TRBJ2-7
V gene: TRBV7-2
D gene: -
CDR3 protein: CASSLSIQSYEQYF
CDR3 DNA: TGTGCCAGCAGCCTATCAATCCAATCCTACGAGCAGTACTTC